These 6 T cell receptor beta chains were all obtained from the same sample, sequenced in a study of PD-1 blockade in classical Hodgkin lymphoma. Sequencing was performed with immunoSEQ multiplex PCR; in TCRdb, only in-frame clones are kept and a portion is missing. This table holds 50,000 or so clones, around 89% found once. Indicated time point: cycle 4 day 1 (C4D1), after less than 7 weeks of nivolumab. Every patient had relapsed following autologous stem cell transplantation, and cohorts differed in brentuximab vedotin exposure. Sequences were derived from peripheral blood mononuclear cells (PBMCs), sampled before the fourth cycle of nivolumab. Receptor source: a human donor with classical Hodgkin lymphoma.

This clone appeared a single time. This sequence joins TRBV18 and TRBJ1-1; possible D gene TRBD1, 6 bases. The length of the CDR3 is 14 residues. V lost 6 bases and J 5 bases, leaving 16 bases between the germline ends. The V gene's germline CDR1 is KGHSH and CDR2 LQKENI. The CDR3 spells CASSLFGRGTEAFF. DNA for the CDR3: TGTGCCAGCTCCCTCTTTGGTAGGGGGACTGAAGCTTTCTTT.

The rearrangement uses TRBV9 and TRBJ2-2; the D is unclear. The germline V and J ends were trimmed by 3 bases and 0 bases, with 9 bases remaining between them. Germline lookup yields CDR1 SGDLS and CDR2 YYNGEE. CDR3 length: 15 residues. The CDR3 sequence: CASSDFAANTGELFF. The CDR3 DNA is TGTGCCAGCAGCGACTTCGCCGCGAACACCGGGGAGCTGTTTTTT.

This clone was observed once. V gene TRBV5-1 combines with J gene TRBJ1-2, with a possible D match to TRBD1 (6 bases). The V end lost 5 bases, the J end lost 8 bases, and 13 bases lay between the germline ends. This CDR3 has 12 amino acids. Germline CDR1 reads SGHRS; CDR2 reads YFSETQ. Here the CDR3 reads CASSRGLGGYTF. DNA of the CDR3: TGCGCCAGCAGTCGGGGGCTGGGCGGCTACACCTTC. The entire variable domain, with the rest obtained from reference TRBV5-1 and TRBJ1-2, is as follows: KAGVTQTPRYLIKTRGQQVTLSCSPISGHRSVSWYQQTPGQGLQFLFEYFSETQRNKGNFPGRFSGRQFSNSRSEMNVSTLELGDSALYLCASSRGLGGYTFGSGTRLTVV.

The chain combines TRBV27 with TRBJ2-1; 8 nucleotides line up with TRBD2. The CDR3 extends over 15 amino acids. Losses at the gene ends were 6 bases for V and 3 bases for J; bases not matched to a gene: 7. In germline, CDR1 is MNHEY, CDR2 SMNVEV (reference sequence). In nucleotides, the CDR3 is TGTGCCAGCAGCAATAGCGGGAATGGCTACAATGAGCAGTTCTTC. Protein product: CASSNSGNGYNEQFF.

The chain joins TRBV10-3 to TRBJ2-7; 11 bases match TRBD2. Germline V CDR1 and CDR2: ENHRY, SYGVKD. CDR3 length: 15 amino acids. Trimming removed 4 bases from V and 1 base from J; junction bases left unmatched: 3. Here the CDR3 DNA reads TGTGCCATCAGTGGACTAGCGGGACAGTCCTACGAGCAGTACTTC. Protein sequence: CAISGLAGQSYEQYF.

The gene calls are TRBV6-1 and TRBJ1-4; a possible D gene is TRBD1 (6 bases). The V gene's germline CDR1 is MNHNS and CDR2 SASEGT. The V end was cut by 5 bases, the J end by 5 bases, with 12 bases between. CDR3 length: 14 residues. The chain's CDR3 is CASSIQGPNEKLFF. CDR3 bases: TGTGCCAGCAGTATCCAGGGGCCAAATGAAAAACTGTTTTTT.